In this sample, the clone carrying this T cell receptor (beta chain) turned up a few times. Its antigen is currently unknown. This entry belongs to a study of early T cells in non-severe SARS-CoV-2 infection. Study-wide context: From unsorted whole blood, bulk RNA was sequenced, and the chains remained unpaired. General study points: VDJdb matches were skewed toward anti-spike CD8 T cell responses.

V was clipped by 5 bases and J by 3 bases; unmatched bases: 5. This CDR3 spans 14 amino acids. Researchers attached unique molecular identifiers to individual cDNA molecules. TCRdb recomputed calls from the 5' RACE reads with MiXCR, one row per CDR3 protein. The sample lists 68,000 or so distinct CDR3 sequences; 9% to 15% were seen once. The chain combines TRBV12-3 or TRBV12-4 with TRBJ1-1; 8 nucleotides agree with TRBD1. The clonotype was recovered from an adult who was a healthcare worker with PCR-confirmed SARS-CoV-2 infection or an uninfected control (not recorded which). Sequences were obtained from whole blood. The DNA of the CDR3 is TGTGCCAGCAGTGCCGGACAGGGAGACACTGAAGCTTTCTTT. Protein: CASSAGQGDTEAFF.